Below are 25 T cell receptor beta chains sequenced from a single sample in a study of beta chain features in type 1 diabetes. Investigators reverse transcribed all isolated RNA, so they sequenced expressed TCRB transcripts. Profiling relied on immunoSEQ multiplex PCR, and the TCRdb table lists in-frame clones only, not all of them. The table has 600,000 or so clones, 11% to 15% seen once. Their antigen targets remain unknown. Points from the study as a whole: TCRB CDR3 length was moderately but significantly reduced in all four CD4+ subsets of Type 1 diabetes patients.

The sequencing sample was made of naive CD4+ T cells from blood. The receptor set was obtained from a man aged 18 to 30 with type 1 diabetes.

This clone was seen only a few times. The gene calls are TRBV25-1 and TRBJ2-5, with D tentatively TRBD1 or TRBD2 (5 bases each). The CDR3 is 15 amino acids. Germline assignment: CDR1 MGHDK and CDR2 SYGVNS. The ends were cut back, 6 bases at V and 5 bases at J, with 19 bases in the middle. The CDR3 here is CASSELREYRETQYF. The CDR3 DNA reads as TGTGCCAGCAGCGAACTCAGGGAGTATAGGGAGACCCAGTACTTC.

A word on this clone: At the DNA level, this CDR3 is encoded by other sequences in the same sample as well. The V call is TRBV18, the J call TRBJ2-2, with no clear D. This CDR3 comprises 12 residues. Trimming cost V 0 bases and J 6 bases, with 2 bases left between them. Germline V gene data show CDR1 as KGHSH and CDR2 as LQKENI. The CDR3 region is CASSPPSGELFF. The CDR3, as DNA: TGTGCCAGCTCACCACCGTCCGGGGAGCTGTTTTTT. Full variable domain (remainder filled in from reference TRBV18 and TRBJ2-2): NAGVMQNPRHLVRRRGQEARLRCSPMKGHSHVYWYRQLPEEGLKFMVYLQKENIIDESGMPKERFSAEFPKEGPSILRIQQVVRGDSAAYFCASSPPSGELFFGEGSRLTVL.

This clone was counted a few times. The V and J genes are TRBV4-3 and TRBJ2-3; TRBD2 agrees at 7 bases. V lost 2 bases, J lost 3 bases, and 2 bases stayed unmatched. This CDR3 has 14 amino acids. Germline loops: CDR1 LGHNA, CDR2 YSLEER. The CDR3 nucleotides are TGCGCCAGCAGCCAAAGGGAGGGAACAGATACGCAGTATTTT. This gives the protein CASSQREGTDTQYF.

This clone has only a few counts. The gene calls are TRBV2 and TRBJ1-1; perhaps TRBD1 as D (5 bases). Germline CDR1 SNHLY, CDR2 FYNNEI. The CDR3 length is 13 residues. The ends were cut back, 6 bases at V and 0 bases at J, with 8 bases in the middle. The CDR3 spells CASRAGLNTEAFF. CDR3 bases: TGTGCCAGCAGGGCGGGGCTGAACACTGAAGCTTTCTTT.

The chain carries TRBV7-8 and TRBJ1-1, with no clear D. Germline loops: CDR1 SGHVS, CDR2 FQNEAQ. This CDR3 has 17 amino acids. The germline V and J ends were trimmed by 1 base and 2 bases, with 17 bases remaining between them. CDR3 amino acids: CASSLGPTAGANTEAFF. The DNA of the CDR3 is TGTGCCAGCAGCTTAGGACCCACCGCAGGAGCTAACACTGAAGCTTTCTTT.

The J gene is TRBJ2-7, the V gene TRBV19, with 10 bases lining up with TRBD2. The V segment lost 3 bases and the J segment 2 bases; nucleotides outside the gene matches: 7. The CDR3 contains 16 residues. Per germline, CDR1 LNHDA and CDR2 SQIVND (reference sequence). The CDR3 protein is CASSIAAGGPAYEQYF. Written as DNA, the CDR3 is TGTGCCAGTAGTATTGCAGCGGGAGGGCCGGCCTACGAGCAGTACTTC.

The chain has TRBV9 and TRBJ2-2; 9 bases align to TRBD2. The V segment lost 3 bases and the J segment 4 bases; nucleotides outside the gene matches: 1. Germline loops: CDR1 SGDLS, CDR2 YYNGEE. The CDR3 is 14 residues long. The CDR3 loop is CASSAGLATGELFF. CDR3 DNA sequence: TGTGCCAGCAGCGCGGGACTAGCCACCGGGGAGCTGTTTTTT.

The V and J genes are TRBV5-1 and TRBJ2-3; maybe TRBD1 (7 bases). Trimming cost V 2 bases and J 2 bases, with 12 bases left between them. Germline-derived CDR1 and CDR2 are SGHRS and YFSETQ. The CDR3 contains 15 residues. The CDR3 loop reads CASSFGGQLTDTQYF. CDR3 nucleotides: TGCGCCAGCAGCTTCGGGGGACAGCTCACAGATACGCAGTATTTT. Using reference TRBV5-1 and TRBJ2-3 for the parts outside the CDR3, the full variable domain is KAGVTQTPRYLIKTRGQQVTLSCSPISGHRSVSWYQQTPGQGLQFLFEYFSETQRNKGNFPGRFSGRQFSNSRSEMNVSTLELGDSALYLCASSFGGQLTDTQYFGPGTRLTVL.

This clone was observed a few times. The chain recombines TRBV28 with TRBJ2-5; tentative D call: TRBD2 (5 bases). The ends were cut back, 4 bases at V and 3 bases at J, with 6 bases in the middle. The CDR3 has 12 amino acids. CDR1 and CDR2 from the germline V gene are MDHEN and SYDVKM. DNA of the CDR3: TGTGCCAGCAGTTACGGGGAAGAGACCCAGTACTTC. It is translated as CASSYGEETQYF.

The chain recombines TRBV4-2 with TRBJ1-1; TRBD1 matches 7 bases. The CDR3 is 16 residues long. Losses at the gene ends were 0 bases for V and 1 base for J; bases not matched to a gene: 5. Per the germline V gene, CDR1 is LGHNA and CDR2 is YNFKEQ. CDR3 in DNA: TGTGCCAGCAGCCAAGATGGACAGGCGGGGAACACTGAAGCTTTCTTT. Its translation: CASSQDGQAGNTEAFF.

The chain has TRBV2 and TRBJ2-5; D may match TRBD1 or TRBD2 (5 bases each). V dropped 6 bases and J dropped 0 bases, with 11 bases sitting between them. This CDR3 is built from 14 residues. Germline assignment: CDR1 SNHLY and CDR2 FYNNEI. The CDR3 DNA reads TGTGCCAGCAGGGAGGACACGTACCAAGAGACCCAGTACTTC. Protein product: CASREDTYQETQYF.

V gene TRBV27 combines with J gene TRBJ2-4; TRBD1 is a possible D gene (5 bases). V was pared by 2 bases and J by 9 bases, with 14 bases between. Germline V CDR1 and CDR2: MNHEY, SMNVEV (reference sequence). The CDR3 contains 14 residues. The DNA for the CDR3 is TGTGCCAGCAGTTTACAGGGTTCATTAGGCATTCAGTACTTC. Residues: CASSLQGSLGIQYF.

This clone showed up just a few times. The V and J genes are TRBV29-1 and TRBJ1-1, with D tentatively TRBD1 (6 bases). V gave up 0 bases and J gave up 3 bases, with 20 bases separating them. From germline, CDR1 is SQVTM and CDR2 ANQGSEA. The CDR3 loop spans 17 amino acids. CDR3: CSVEDVSGTQEDTEAFF. In DNA, the CDR3 is TGCAGCGTTGAAGATGTTTCAGGGACACAAGAGGACACTGAAGCTTTCTTT.

The genes are TRBV6-5 and TRBJ1-1, with D possibly being TRBD1 (6 bases). V was clipped by 6 bases and J by 5 bases, with 16 bases between them. The CDR3 is made up of 14 amino acids. Germline CDR1 MNHEY, CDR2 SVGAGI. The CDR3 DNA follows: TGTGCCAGCAGATACAGGGTCGGAACGACTGAAGCTTTCTTT. As protein: CASRYRVGTTEAFF.

The sample holds a few counts of this clone. One junction end disagrees with the germline gene, perhaps due to a read error. V usage is TRBV7-7 and J usage is TRBJ2-3; possibly TRBD1 or TRBD2 for D (6 bases each). Germline assignment: CDR1 SSHAT and CDR2 FNYEAQ (reference sequence). The CDR3 contains 15 residues. The CDR3 DNA is TGTGCTAGCAGCTTAGACGGGGGCCCGGCAGATACGCAGTATTTT. This sequence encodes CASSLDGGPADTQYF.

This chain connects TRBV29-1 to TRBJ1-2; D uncertain. The ends were cut back, 0 bases at V and 7 bases at J, with 15 bases in the middle. The CDR3 runs 14 residues. CDR1 is SQVTM, CDR2 ANQGSEA, per germline. The CDR3 is CSVEDFGELRGYTF. CDR3 DNA: TGCAGCGTTGAAGATTTTGGGGAATTACGTGGCTACACCTTC.

This sequence joins TRBV28 and TRBJ1-1, with 10 bases lining up with TRBD1. Germline loops: CDR1 MDHEN, CDR2 SYDVKM. The CDR3 is 14 amino acids. Trimming at V came to 6 bases and at J to 7 bases, leaving 8 bases not matched to a gene. The CDR3 region has the DNA TGTGCCAGCAGAGGGACAGGGGATGTGATTGAAGCTTTCTTT. This codes for CASRGTGDVIEAFF.

The V and J genes are TRBV29-1 and TRBJ2-5; D uncertain. The DNA end is more similar to TRBJ2-7, so the J call may be wrong. The germline V gene encodes CDR1 SQVTM and CDR2 ANQGSEA. The CDR3 sequence is 11 residues long. The CDR3 region is CSVLMGNEQYF. The CDR3 nucleotides are TGCAGCGTCCTAATGGGGAACGAGCAGTACTTC.

The V and J genes are TRBV15 and TRBJ1-2; possibly TRBD1 for D (5 bases). The CDR3 runs 17 residues. CDR1 and CDR2 (germline): LNHNV, YYDKDF (reference sequence). Trimming took off 1 base at V and 6 bases at J, with 21 bases between the two ends. CDR3 protein: CATSRVTAPRVGDGYTF. The CDR3 DNA reads as TGTGCCACCAGCAGAGTGACAGCCCCTCGTGTTGGTGATGGCTACACCTTC.

The gene calls are TRBV10-1 and TRBJ2-3; no clear D gene. Germline CDR1 is WNHNN and CDR2 is SYGVQD (reference sequence). V gave up 3 bases and J gave up 3 bases, with 10 bases separating them. The CDR3 covers 14 residues. The CDR3 nucleotides are TGCGCCAGCAGTGATGGCGGATCGACAGATACGCAGTATTTT. Protein product: CASSDGGSTDTQYF.

V is TRBV7-9 and J is TRBJ1-1; possibly TRBD1 for D (5 bases). V was cut by 8 bases and J by 5 bases, with 9 bases left in between. Germline V lookup: CDR1 SEHNR, CDR2 FQNEAQ (reference sequence). The CDR3 contains 11 residues. CDR3 loop: CASPGGTEAFF. For the CDR3, the DNA is TGTGCCAGCCCCGGGGGGACTGAAGCTTTCTTT.

The V gene is TRBV7-9, the J gene TRBJ2-3; 8 positions match TRBD2. Looked up from germline, CDR1 is SEHNR and CDR2 is FQNEAQ (reference sequence). V lost 5 bases, J lost 2 bases, and 3 bases stayed unmatched. The CDR3 has 14 residues. The CDR3 loop reads CASSRSGATDTQYF. DNA for the CDR3: TGTGCCAGCAGCCGTAGCGGGGCCACAGATACGCAGTATTTT.

In its sample, this clone was seen a few times. V and J are TRBV13 and TRBJ2-7, with 8 bases aligning to TRBD1. Germline values: CDR1 PRHDT, CDR2 FYEKMQ (reference sequence). V lost 5 bases and J lost 7; bases outside the gene matches: 10. The CDR3 spans 14 residues. For the CDR3, the DNA is TGTGCCAGCAGCAAGACAGGGGCCGTCGGGGAGCAGTACTTC. Translating gives CASSKTGAVGEQYF.

This chain uses TRBV7-2 with TRBJ1-2, with 7 bases that match TRBD1. With V trimmed by 4 bases and J by 4 bases, 6 bases remained unmatched. The CDR3 is made up of 14 amino acids. The germline V gene encodes CDR1 SGHTA and CDR2 FQGNSA. CDR3 DNA: TGTGCCAGCAGCTCCTTCCGGGACAGCTATGGCTACACCTTC. It specifies CASSSFRDSYGYTF.

J is TRBJ2-3 and V is TRBV7-2; TRBD2 might be the D (6 bases). This CDR3 has 15 amino acids. Trimming cost V 5 bases and J 7 bases, with 19 bases left between them. CDR1 SGHTA and CDR2 FQGNSA come from the germline V gene. CDR3 sequence reads: CASSQGGAGRNTQYF. The CDR3 DNA reads as TGTGCCAGCAGCCAGGGAGGTGCGGGGCGAAATACGCAGTATTTT. Supplemented by reference TRBV7-2 and TRBJ2-3, the full variable domain reads GAGVSQSPSNKVTEKGKDVELRCDPISGHTALYWYRQSLGQGLEFLIYFQGNSAPDKSGLPSDRFSAERTGGSVSTLTIQRTQQEDSAVYLCASSQGGAGRNTQYFGPGTRLTVL.